These 5 T cell receptor beta chains came from one sample sequenced in a study of T cell responses to AZD1222 COVID-19 vaccine. The repertoire was sequenced with immunoSEQ multiplex PCR; TCRdb's copy has only in-frame clones and lacks some. The table records more than 150,000 clones, roughly 88% of them present only once. Sequenced here: peripheral blood, sampled on day 0 of AZD1222 vaccination. The source is an adult in good health.

The chain combines TRBV9 with TRBJ1-4; D possibly corresponds to TRBD1 (6 bases). The ends were cut back, 4 bases at V and 4 bases at J, with 14 bases in the middle. This CDR3 comprises 15 residues. The germline V gene has CDR1 SGDLS and CDR2 YYNGEE. Here the CDR3 reads CASSPSRGVNEKLFF. In DNA, the CDR3 is TGTGCCAGCAGCCCCTCAAGGGGGGTTAATGAAAAACTGTTTTTT.

V and J are TRBV3-1 (or the pseudogene TRBV3-2) and TRBJ2-3, with TRBD1 matching over 9 bases. The CDR3 is 13 amino acids. CDR1 and CDR2 (germline): LGHDT, YNNKEL (reference sequence). J lost 6 bases, V lost 6 bases, and 4 bases had no gene match. The CDR3 region is CASRSTGGDTQYF. CDR3 sequence (DNA): TGTGCCAGCAGGTCAACAGGGGGCGATACGCAGTATTTT.

This chain joins TRBV29-1 and TRBJ2-7, with 12 bases that match TRBD2. The V gene's germline CDR1 is SQVTM and CDR2 ANQGSEA. The CDR3 is made up of 17 amino acids. The V segment lost 1 base and the J segment 0 bases; nucleotides outside the gene matches: 7. The CDR3 loop is CSVEALAGGPSSYEQYF. The DNA of the CDR3 is TGCAGCGTTGAAGCCCTAGCGGGAGGGCCGAGCTCCTACGAGCAGTACTTC.

J is TRBJ2-1 and V is TRBV15; TRBD2 might be the D (7 bases). V was trimmed by 5 bases and J by 7 bases, leaving 18 bases between them. In germline, CDR1 is LNHNV, CDR2 YYDKDF (reference sequence). The CDR3 is 15 amino acids. The CDR3 region is CATSGGAAGVNEQFF. CDR3 in DNA: TGTGCCACCAGCGGGGGGGCGGCAGGGGTGAATGAGCAGTTCTTC.

The chain has TRBV12-3 or TRBV12-4 and TRBJ1-1; the D is unclear. V lost 3 bases to trimming and J lost 4 bases, with 3 bases between them. The CDR3 has 11 amino acids. CDR3 nucleotide sequence: TGTGCCAGCAGTTTTAGCACTGAAGCTTTCTTT. Translation: CASSFSTEAFF.